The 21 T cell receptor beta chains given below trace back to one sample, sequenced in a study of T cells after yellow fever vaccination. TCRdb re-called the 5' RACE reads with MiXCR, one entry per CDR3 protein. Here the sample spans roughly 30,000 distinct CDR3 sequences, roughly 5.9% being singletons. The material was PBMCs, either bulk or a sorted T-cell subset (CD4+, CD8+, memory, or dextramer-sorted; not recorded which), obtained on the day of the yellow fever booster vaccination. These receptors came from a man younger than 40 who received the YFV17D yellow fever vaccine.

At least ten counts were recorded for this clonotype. The CDR3 nucleotides read TGTGCCACCGGGACTAGCGGGAGGGCCGCGGTCGGGGAGCTGTTTTTT. It specifies CATGTSGRAAVGELFF. The chain recombines TRBV10-3 with TRBJ2-2; 16 positions match TRBD2. CDR3 length: 16 residues. Germline values: CDR1 ENHRY, CDR2 SYGVKD. The trim removed 10 bases at V and 7 bases at J, leaving 9 bases unmatched.

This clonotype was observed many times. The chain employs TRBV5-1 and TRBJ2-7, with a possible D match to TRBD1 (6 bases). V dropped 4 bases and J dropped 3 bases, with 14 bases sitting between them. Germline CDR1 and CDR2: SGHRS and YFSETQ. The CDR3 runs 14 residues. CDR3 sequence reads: CASSQPGQRYEQYF. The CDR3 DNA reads TGCGCCAGCAGCCAGCCGGGACAACGCTACGAGCAGTACTTC.

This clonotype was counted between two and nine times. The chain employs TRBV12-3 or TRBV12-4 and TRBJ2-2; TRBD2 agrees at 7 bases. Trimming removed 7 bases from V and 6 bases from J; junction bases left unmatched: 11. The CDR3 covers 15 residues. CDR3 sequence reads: CASNVGGRAPGELFF. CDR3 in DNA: TGTGCCAGCAACGTGGGGGGGAGGGCCCCCGGGGAGCTGTTTTTT.

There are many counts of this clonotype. The CDR3 DNA reads TGTGCCAGCAGCTCGGGACTAGCGGGAGGAGGGGAGACCCAGTACTTC. Amino acids: CASSSGLAGGGETQYF. The chain links TRBV7-2 to TRBJ2-5, with 15 bases identical to TRBD2. The CDR3 contains 16 residues. Trimming took 4 bases from V and 5 from J; bases not matched to a gene: 5. Germline V gene data show CDR1 as SGHTA and CDR2 as FQGNSA.

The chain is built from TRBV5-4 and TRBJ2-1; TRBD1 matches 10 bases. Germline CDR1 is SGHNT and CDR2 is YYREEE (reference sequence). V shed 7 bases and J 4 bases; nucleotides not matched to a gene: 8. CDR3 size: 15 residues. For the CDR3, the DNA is TGTGCCAGCGGCGATTGGACAGGGGGTTACAATGAGCAGTTCTTC. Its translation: CASGDWTGGYNEQFF.

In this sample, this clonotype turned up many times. CDR3 residues: CASSLGTTGSSYTGELFF. The CDR3 nucleotides are TGTGCCAGCAGCCTCGGGACGACAGGGTCTTCGTACACCGGGGAGCTGTTTTTT. The chain combines TRBV3-1 with TRBJ2-2, with 7 bases that match TRBD1. CDR3 size: 18 residues. J gave up 3 bases and V 4 bases, and 14 bases lay outside the gene matches. Germline CDR1 reads LGHDT; CDR2 reads YNNKEL (reference sequence).

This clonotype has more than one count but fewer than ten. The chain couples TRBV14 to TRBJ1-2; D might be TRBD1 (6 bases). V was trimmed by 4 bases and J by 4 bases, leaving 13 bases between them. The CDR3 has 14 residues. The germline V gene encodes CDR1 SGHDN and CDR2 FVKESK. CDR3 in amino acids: CASSRGRGGYGYTF. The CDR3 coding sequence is TGTGCCAGCAGCCGGGGGCGGGGAGGCTATGGCTACACCTTC.

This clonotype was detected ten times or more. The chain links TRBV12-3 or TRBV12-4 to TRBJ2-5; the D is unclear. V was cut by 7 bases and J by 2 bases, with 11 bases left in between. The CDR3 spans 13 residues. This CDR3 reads CASMIGVQETQYF. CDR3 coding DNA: TGTGCCAGCATGATTGGGGTTCAAGAGACCCAGTACTTC.

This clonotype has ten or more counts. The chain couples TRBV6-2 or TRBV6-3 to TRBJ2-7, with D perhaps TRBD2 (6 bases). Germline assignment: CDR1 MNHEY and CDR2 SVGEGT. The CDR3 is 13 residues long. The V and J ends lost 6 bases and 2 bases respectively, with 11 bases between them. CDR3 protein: CASRRGLTYEQYF. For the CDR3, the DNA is TGTGCCAGCAGACGCGGACTAACCTACGAGCAGTACTTC.

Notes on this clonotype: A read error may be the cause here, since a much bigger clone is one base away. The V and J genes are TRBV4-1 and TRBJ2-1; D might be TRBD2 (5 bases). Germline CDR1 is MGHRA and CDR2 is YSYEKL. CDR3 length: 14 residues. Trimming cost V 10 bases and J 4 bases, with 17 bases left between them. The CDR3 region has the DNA TGCGCCACAAGCGGTTTCGGACGGTACAATGAGCAGTTCTTC. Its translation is CATSGFGRYNEQFF.

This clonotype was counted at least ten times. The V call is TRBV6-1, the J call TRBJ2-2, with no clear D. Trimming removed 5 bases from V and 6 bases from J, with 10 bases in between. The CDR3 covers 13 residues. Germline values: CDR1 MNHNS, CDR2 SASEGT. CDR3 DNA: TGTGCCAGCAGTCAAATACTGGCCGGGGAGCTGTTTTTT. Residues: CASSQILAGELFF.

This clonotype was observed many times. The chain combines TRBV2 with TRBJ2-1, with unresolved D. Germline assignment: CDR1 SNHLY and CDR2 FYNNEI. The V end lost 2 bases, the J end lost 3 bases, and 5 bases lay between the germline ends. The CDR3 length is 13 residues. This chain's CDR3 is CASSENSYNEQFF. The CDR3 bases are TGTGCCAGCAGTGAAAACAGCTACAATGAGCAGTTCTTC.

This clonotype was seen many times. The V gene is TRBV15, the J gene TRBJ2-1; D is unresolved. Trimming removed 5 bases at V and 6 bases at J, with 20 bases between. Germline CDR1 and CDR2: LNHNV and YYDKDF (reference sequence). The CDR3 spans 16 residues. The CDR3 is CATSLPGPRLSNEQFF. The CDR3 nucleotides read TGTGCCACCAGCCTTCCCGGCCCCCGCCTCTCCAATGAGCAGTTCTTC.

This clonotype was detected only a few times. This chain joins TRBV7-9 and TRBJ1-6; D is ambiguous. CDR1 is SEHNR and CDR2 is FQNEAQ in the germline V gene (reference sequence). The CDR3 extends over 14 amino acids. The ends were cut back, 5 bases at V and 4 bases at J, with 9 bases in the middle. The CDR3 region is CASSTGDYNSPLHF. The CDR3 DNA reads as TGTGCCAGCAGCACCGGAGATTATAATTCACCCCTCCACTTT.

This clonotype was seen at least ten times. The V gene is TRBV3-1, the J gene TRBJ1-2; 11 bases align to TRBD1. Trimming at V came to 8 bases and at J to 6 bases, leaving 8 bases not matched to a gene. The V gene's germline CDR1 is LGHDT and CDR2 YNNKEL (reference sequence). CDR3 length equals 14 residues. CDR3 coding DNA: TGTGCCAGCGGGACAGGGGGTCCGTGGAATGGCTACACCTTC. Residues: CASGTGGPWNGYTF.

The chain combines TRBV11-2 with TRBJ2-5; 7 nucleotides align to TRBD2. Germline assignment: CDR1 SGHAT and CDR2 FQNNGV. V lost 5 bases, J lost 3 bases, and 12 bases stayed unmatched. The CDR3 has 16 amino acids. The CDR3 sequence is CASSPLGGILEETQYF. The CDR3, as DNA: TGTGCCAGCAGCCCCCTCGGGGGGATCCTCGAAGAGACCCAGTACTTC.

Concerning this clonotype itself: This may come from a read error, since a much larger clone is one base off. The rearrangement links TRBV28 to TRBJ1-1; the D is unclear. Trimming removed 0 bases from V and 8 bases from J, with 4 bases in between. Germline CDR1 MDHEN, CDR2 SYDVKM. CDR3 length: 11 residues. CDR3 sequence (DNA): TGTGCCAGCAGTTTATGCGGGGAAGCTTTCTTT. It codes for CASSLCGEAFF.

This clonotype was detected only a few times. The CDR3 reads CAISVQGDQPQHF. The CDR3 nucleotides read TGTGCCATCAGTGTGCAGGGAGATCAGCCCCAGCATTTT. The chain joins TRBV10-3 to TRBJ1-5; tentative D call: TRBD1 (5 bases). V was trimmed by 4 bases and J by 5 bases, leaving 9 bases between them. The CDR3 contains 13 residues. CDR1 is ENHRY and CDR2 is SYGVKD in the germline V gene.

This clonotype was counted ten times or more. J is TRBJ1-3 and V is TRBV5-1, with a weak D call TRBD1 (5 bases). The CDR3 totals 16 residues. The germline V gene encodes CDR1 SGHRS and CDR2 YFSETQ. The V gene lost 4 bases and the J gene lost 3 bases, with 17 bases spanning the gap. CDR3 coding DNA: TGCGCCAGCAGCGACGGGACGGGTGGAGGTGGAAACACCATATATTTT. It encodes CASSDGTGGGGNTIYF.

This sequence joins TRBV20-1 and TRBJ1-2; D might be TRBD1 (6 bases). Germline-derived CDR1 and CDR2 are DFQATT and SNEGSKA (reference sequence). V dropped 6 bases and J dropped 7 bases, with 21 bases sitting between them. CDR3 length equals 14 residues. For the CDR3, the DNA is TGCAGTGCCCCTACGGGGCAGGGGTATAGTGGCTACACCTTC. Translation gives CSAPTGQGYSGYTF.

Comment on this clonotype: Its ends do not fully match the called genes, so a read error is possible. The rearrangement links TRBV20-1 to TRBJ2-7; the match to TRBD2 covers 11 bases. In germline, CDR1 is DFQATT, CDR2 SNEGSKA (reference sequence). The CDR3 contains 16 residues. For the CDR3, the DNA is TGCTGTGCTAGAGTCCTAGCGGGAGGACCAATCCACGAGCAGTACTTC. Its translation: CCARVLAGGPIHEQYF.